Each of the 12 T cell receptor beta chains below was sequenced from the same sample in a study of blood T cell repertoires in COVID-19 (dated by TCRdb to between 2020 and 2021). Library preparation employed the immunoSEQ multiplex PCR assay. Held by TCRdb, this immuneACCESS table contains in-frame sequences only and omits some clones. Under half of the omission traces to an unresolved V gene where checked; the cause of the rest is unknown. Recorded for this sample are fewer than 350,000 clones; approximately 88% of them occurred a single time. The ten largest clones add up to about 5.5% of the sample. Material: PBMCs or T cells enriched from blood (not recorded which). The receptors originated from a woman in her thirties or forties who had recovered from COVID-19.

The chain has TRBV7-9 and TRBJ1-2; weak D call: TRBD1 (6 bases). This CDR3 has 13 amino acids. Germline V gene sequence: CDR1 SEHNR, CDR2 FQNEAQ (reference sequence). V lost 5 bases to trimming and J lost 8 bases, with 15 bases between them. The CDR3 loop is CASSPEGVEGYTF. The CDR3 DNA reads TGTGCCAGCAGCCCAGAGGGGGTTGAGGGCTACACCTTC.

This chain joins TRBV6-2 or TRBV6-3 and TRBJ2-2; TRBD2 agrees at 12 bases. The germline V gene has CDR1 MNHEY and CDR2 SVGEGT. The CDR3 totals 21 residues. Unmatched junction bases numbered 18, after V lost 0 bases and J lost 7 bases. CDR3 amino acids: CASSYSLPGTSGPRLGGELFF. CDR3 sequence (DNA): TGTGCCAGCAGTTACTCCCTGCCTGGGACTAGCGGGCCAAGACTTGGCGGGGAGCTGTTTTTT.

This chain connects TRBV2 to TRBJ1-6; 7 bases are shared with TRBD1. The CDR3 is 14 amino acids. From germline, CDR1 is SNHLY and CDR2 FYNNEI. The junction had 8 bases not matched to a gene; V was cut back by 6 bases and J by 9 bases. CDR3 amino acids: CASSPQGVSSPLHF. CDR3 nucleotide sequence: TGTGCCAGCAGCCCCCAGGGGGTATCTTCACCCCTCCACTTT.

The chain has TRBV28 and TRBJ2-7, with 9 bases fitting TRBD2. This CDR3 region has 15 residues. The germline V gene has CDR1 MDHEN and CDR2 SYDVKM. Trimming cost V 1 base and J 3 bases; bases outside gene matches: 4. The CDR3, as DNA: TGTGCCAGCAGTTTATCGGTTAGCGGGAGCTACGAGCAGTACTTC. It specifies CASSLSVSGSYEQYF. The full variable domain, completed using reference TRBV28 and TRBJ2-7, is DVKVTQSSRYLVKRTGEKVFLECVQDMDHENMFWYRQDPGLGLRLIYFSYDVKMKEKGDIPEGYSVSREKKERFSLILESASTNQTSMYLCASSLSVSGSYEQYFGPGTRLTVT.

V gene TRBV20-1 combines with J gene TRBJ2-7; TRBD2 agrees at 11 bases. Germline lookup yields CDR1 DFQATT and CDR2 SNEGSKA (reference sequence). With V trimmed by 3 bases and J by 3 bases, 13 bases remained unmatched. CDR3 length: 17 amino acids. CDR3 loop: CSASHPDLAGGGYEQYF. The CDR3 DNA reads TGCAGTGCTAGTCACCCGGATTTAGCGGGAGGGGGCTACGAGCAGTACTTC.

This clone was recorded a few times. J is TRBJ1-1 and V is TRBV27; TRBD1 is a possible D gene (5 bases). CDR1 and CDR2 (germline): MNHEY, SMNVEV (reference sequence). The CDR3 runs 14 residues. The germline V and J ends were trimmed by 6 bases and 5 bases, with 16 bases remaining between them. The CDR3 region is CASSSSTDLTEAFF. In nucleotides, the CDR3 is TGTGCCAGCAGCTCATCGACAGATTTAACTGAAGCTTTCTTT.

The chain uses TRBV7-2 and TRBJ2-7; TRBD2 matches at 13 bases. V shed 4 bases and J 7 bases; nucleotides not matched to a gene: 1. Germline CDR1 SGHTA, CDR2 FQGNSA. This CDR3 comprises 13 residues. CDR3 DNA sequence: TGTGCCAGCAGCTCGGGACTAGCGGGAGAGCAGTACTTC. Protein: CASSSGLAGEQYF.

The genes are TRBV6-1 and TRBJ1-2, with D possibly TRBD1 on 5 matching bases. The CDR3 has 17 residues. V was clipped by 4 bases and J by 7 bases, with 25 bases between them. Per the germline V gene, CDR1 is MNHNS and CDR2 is SASEGT. The CDR3 reads CASSVTSRTKTPLGYTF. CDR3 nucleotide sequence: TGTGCCAGCAGTGTCACATCACGGACAAAAACCCCTCTTGGCTACACCTTC.

The chain combines TRBV9 with TRBJ2-2, with 11 bases identical to TRBD2. Germline V CDR1 and CDR2: SGDLS, YYNGEE. Germline trimming cut 5 bases from V and 3 bases from J; bases unmatched to any gene: 18. This CDR3 has 20 amino acids. The CDR3 reads CASSSSSGTSGQGYTGELFF. In DNA, the CDR3 is TGTGCCAGCAGTTCCTCCTCCGGGACTAGCGGACAAGGATACACCGGGGAGCTGTTTTTT.

Only one count was recorded for this clone. The chain combines TRBV3-1 (or the pseudogene TRBV3-2) with TRBJ2-5, with TRBD2 matching 7 bases. The V segment lost 7 bases and the J segment 4 bases; nucleotides outside the gene matches: 9. Germline V gene data show CDR1 as LGHDT and CDR2 as YNNKEL (reference sequence). The CDR3 runs 14 residues. CDR3 DNA: TGTGCCAGCACCTCACTGACTAGCCGAGAGACCCAGTACTTC. Translated, it gives CASTSLTSRETQYF.

This clone occurred a few times. The chain links TRBV15 to TRBJ1-2; maybe TRBD1 (6 bases). This CDR3 spans 12 amino acids. Germline assignment: CDR1 LNHNV and CDR2 YYDKDF (reference sequence). Trimming removed 4 bases at V and 7 bases at J, with 10 bases between. The CDR3 nucleotides are TGTGCCACCAGCAAACAGGGTGGTGGCTACACCTTC. Its translation: CATSKQGGGYTF.

The CDR3 protein is CASSISGSSYEQYF. DNA of the CDR3: TGTGCCAGCAGCATTAGCGGGAGCTCCTACGAGCAGTACTTC. The V gene is TRBV7-2, the J gene TRBJ2-7; 9 bases are a match to TRBD2. This CDR3 region has 14 residues. Trimming cost V 5 bases and J 0 bases; bases outside gene matches: 2. The germline V gene encodes CDR1 SGHTA and CDR2 FQGNSA.